The 20 T cell receptor beta chains below come from one sample, sequenced in a study of blood T cell repertoires in COVID-19. Assay used: immunoSEQ multiplex PCR; TCRdb lists only in-frame clones, some missing. The sample includes about 210,000 clones, approximately 90% of them seen just once. Material: peripheral blood. The receptors come from a middle-aged woman with acute or convalescent COVID-19.

V usage is TRBV9 and J usage is TRBJ1-1; D call uncertain. Deletions cut 5 bases from V and 5 bases from J, with 10 bases between. Germline V gene sequence: CDR1 SGDLS, CDR2 YYNGEE. The CDR3 totals 12 residues. The CDR3 spells CASSEPRTEAFF. CDR3 bases: TGTGCCAGCAGTGAGCCCCGGACTGAAGCTTTCTTT.

The chain is built from TRBV3-1 (or the pseudogene TRBV3-2) and TRBJ1-2; possibly TRBD1 for D (6 bases). The V gene's germline CDR1 is LGHDT and CDR2 YNNKEL (reference sequence). V dropped 5 bases and J dropped 6 bases, with 13 bases sitting between them. This CDR3 region has 13 residues. The CDR3 sequence: CASSGGRVDGYTF. CDR3 DNA: TGTGCCAGCAGCGGGGGCAGGGTTGATGGCTACACCTTC.

The chain couples TRBV6-6 to TRBJ1-2; a weak D match, TRBD1 (5 bases). Trimming pared 5 bases from V and 4 bases from J, leaving 11 bases between. The V gene's germline CDR1 is MNHNY and CDR2 SVGAGI (reference sequence). CDR3 length: 13 residues. CDR3 sequence reads: CASSPQGPYGYTF. CDR3 bases: TGTGCCAGCAGTCCCCAGGGTCCCTATGGCTACACCTTC.

The chain combines TRBV11-2 with TRBJ2-5; D possibly corresponds to TRBD2 (6 bases). Trimming cost V 5 bases and J 9 bases, with 19 bases left between them. CDR1 and CDR2 (germline): SGHAT, FQNNGV. The CDR3 contains 14 residues. The CDR3 DNA sequence: TGTGCCAGCAGCCCTGGGGCTGGCGGGGCGTCCCAGTACTTC. This gives the protein CASSPGAGGASQYF.

The DNA of the CDR3 is TGTGCCACCAGCAGAGAGGGCGGGGGGGCAGTCACAGATACGCAGTATTTT. This gives the protein CATSREGGGAVTDTQYF. This rearrangement joins TRBV15 to TRBJ2-3; TRBD2 agrees at 9 bases. The CDR3 extends over 17 amino acids. The J segment lost 2 bases and the V segment lost 0 bases, leaving 6 bases of the junction unmatched. Germline loops: CDR1 LNHNV, CDR2 YYDKDF (reference sequence).

The chain uses TRBV7-2 and TRBJ1-3, with 9 positions matching TRBD1. The V and J ends lost 5 bases and 0 bases, in that order; junction bases with no gene match: 5. The CDR3 totals 16 residues. Germline CDR1 is SGHTA and CDR2 is FQGNSA. The CDR3 region is CASSRTGASSGNTIYF. The CDR3 DNA reads TGTGCCAGCAGCCGGACAGGGGCCAGCTCTGGAAACACCATATATTTT.

A few counts support this clone. The chain recombines TRBV4-1 with TRBJ1-3, with TRBD1 matching over 10 bases. The CDR3 spans 17 residues. V lost 1 base to trimming and J lost 2 bases; unmatched junction nucleotides: 5. Per germline, CDR1 MGHRA and CDR2 YSYEKL. The CDR3 here is CASSQARDRGPGNTIYF. The CDR3 nucleotides read TGCGCCAGCAGCCAAGCTCGGGACAGGGGCCCTGGAAACACCATATATTTT.

The chain links TRBV19 to TRBJ1-2; 7 bases match TRBD1. This CDR3 is 18 amino acids long. In germline, CDR1 is LNHDA, CDR2 SQIVND (reference sequence). V shed 5 bases, J shed 0 bases, and the junction held 15 bases outside the gene matches. The CDR3 spells CASSASTGEVYPNYGYTF. The CDR3 nucleotides are TGTGCCAGTAGTGCCTCAACAGGGGAAGTTTACCCTAACTATGGCTACACCTTC.

This clone was detected once. CDR3 region: CASSHNSQGAVGYTF. In DNA form, the CDR3 reads TGTGCCAGCAGCCATAATTCCCAGGGGGCGGTTGGCTACACCTTC. The rearrangement uses TRBV3-1 (or the pseudogene TRBV3-2) and TRBJ1-2, with 8 bases fitting TRBD1. The CDR3 runs to 15 residues. J lost 7 bases, V lost 3 bases, and 10 bases had no gene match. Germline CDR1 and CDR2: LGHDT and YNNKEL (reference sequence).

The rearrangement uses TRBV7-2 and TRBJ1-5; tentative D call: TRBD1 (5 bases). Germline V gives CDR1 SGHTA, CDR2 FQGNSA. The CDR3 is 15 amino acids. The ends were cut back, 5 bases at V and 3 bases at J, with 14 bases in the middle. For the CDR3, the DNA is TGTGCCAGCAGCCCGACAGACACTTACAATCAGCCCCAGCATTTT. This gives the protein CASSPTDTYNQPQHF.

This rearrangement joins TRBV7-2 to TRBJ2-4; TRBD2 aligns across 8 bases. V gave up 0 bases and J gave up 9 bases; unmatched junction bases: 13. This CDR3 is 17 amino acids long. Germline V gives CDR1 SGHTA, CDR2 FQGNSA. CDR3 protein: CASSLAGRGAPKSIQYF. CDR3 sequence (DNA): TGTGCCAGCAGCTTAGCAGGGCGGGGGGCCCCCAAGAGCATTCAGTACTTC.

V gene TRBV4-1 combines with J gene TRBJ2-3, with 8 bases matching TRBD1. The germline CDR1 and CDR2 sequences are MGHRA and YSYEKL. V trimming: 2 bases; J trimming: 5 bases; junction bases outside the gene matches: 15. CDR3 length: 18 residues. The CDR3 spells CASSQNNFLDRGGDTQYF. As DNA, the CDR3 is TGCGCCAGCAGCCAAAATAATTTCCTCGACAGGGGAGGAGATACGCAGTATTTT.

This clone was observed a single time. CDR3 coding DNA: TGTGCCAGTAGTTACTATGCTGAAGCTTTCTTT. Protein product: CASSYYAEAFF. V and J are TRBV19 and TRBJ1-1; no clear D. V lost 5 bases to trimming and J lost 6 bases, with 7 bases between them. The CDR3 runs 11 residues. Germline assignment: CDR1 LNHDA and CDR2 SQIVND (reference sequence). Based on the CDR3 plus reference TRBV19 and TRBJ1-1, the full variable domain is DGGITQSPKYLFRKEGQNVTLSCEQNLNHDAMYWYRQDPGQGLRLIYYSQIVNDFQKGDIAEGYSVSREKKESFPLTVTSAQKNPTAFYLCASSYYAEAFFGQGTRLTVV.

In the case of this clone: In the same sample, other DNA sequences code for this CDR3. The chain couples TRBV5-1 to TRBJ1-4, with 8 bases aligning to TRBD1. J was trimmed by 8 bases and V by 4 bases; bases with no gene match: 7. CDR1 is SGHRS, CDR2 YFSETQ, per germline. This CDR3 comprises 14 residues. CDR3 in amino acids: CASSPGQGGEKLFF. The CDR3 DNA reads TGCGCCAGCAGCCCCGGACAGGGCGGGGAAAAACTGTTTTTT.

Of note for this clone: Other nucleotide sequences in the sample specify the same CDR3. The chain combines TRBV10-1 with TRBJ1-2; D is uncertain. Germline V gene lookup returns CDR1 WNHNN and CDR2 SYGVQD (reference sequence). The CDR3 has 13 residues. V was clipped by 6 bases and J by 0 bases, with 8 bases between them. CDR3 bases: TGCGCCAGCAGCCAAGGAGCTAACTATGGCTACACCTTC. Its translation is CASSQGANYGYTF.

V usage is TRBV3-1 (or the pseudogene TRBV3-2) and J usage is TRBJ1-5; the D gene is possibly TRBD1 (5 bases). Germline V gene lookup returns CDR1 LGHDT and CDR2 YNNKEL (reference sequence). The V gene lost 1 base and the J gene lost 5 bases, with 12 bases spanning the gap. The CDR3 consists of 15 residues. CDR3 in DNA: TGTGCCAGCAGCCAAGGGCCCGGGGGGGATCAGCCCCAGCATTTT. Protein sequence: CASSQGPGGDQPQHF.

V is TRBV19 and J is TRBJ2-2, with a weak D call TRBD1 (5 bases). Germline-derived CDR1 and CDR2 are LNHDA and SQIVND (reference sequence). The germline V and J ends were trimmed by 4 bases and 0 bases, with 6 bases remaining between them. This CDR3 spans 14 amino acids. As DNA, the CDR3 is TGTGCCAGTAGTACAGGGCCGAACACCGGGGAGCTGTTTTTT. Translating it yields CASSTGPNTGELFF.

This sequence joins TRBV5-1 and TRBJ2-1, with D possibly being TRBD2 (7 bases). CDR1 is SGHRS, CDR2 YFSETQ, per germline. V was shortened by 4 bases and J by 9 bases, with 20 bases between the two germline ends. CDR3 length: 15 residues. CDR3 sequence (DNA): TGCGCCAGCAGCCCCCTCGCGGGGGCAGTCGCTGAGCAGTTCTTC. It codes for CASSPLAGAVAEQFF.

The J gene is TRBJ1-2, the V gene TRBV2; 7 positions agree with TRBD1. The ends lost 5 bases at V and 7 bases at J; junction bases unmatched: 7. The germline gives CDR1 SNHLY, CDR2 FYNNEI. CDR3 length: 13 residues. CDR3 residues: CASSLRGQGGYTF. CDR3 nucleotide sequence: TGTGCCAGCAGTTTGAGGGGGCAGGGTGGCTACACCTTC.

This chain connects TRBV5-1 to TRBJ2-3; 7 positions match TRBD1. Germline CDR1 SGHRS, CDR2 YFSETQ. Trimming removed 5 bases from V and 1 base from J; junction bases left unmatched: 7. The CDR3 runs 15 residues. CDR3 sequence reads: CASRRTGSGTDTQYF. In DNA form, the CDR3 reads TGCGCCAGCAGGAGGACAGGCAGCGGCACAGATACGCAGTATTTT.